Listed below are T cell receptor beta chains from one sample, sequenced in a study of a mutant IDH1 vaccine in newly diagnosed glioma. Assay used: immunoSEQ multiplex PCR; TCRdb lists only in-frame clones, some missing. Counted here are fewer than 35,000 clones, roughly 54% occurring once; the ten biggest clones make up about 10%. No antigens are known for them. The sequenced sample was PBMCs, obtained from a glioma patient whose treatment included an IDH1 peptide vaccine. The origin of the receptors is a young woman with glioma. Both conserved end residues are part of each CDR3. Fields, in order: D gene, clone size, V gene, J gene, CDR3 protein, CDR3 DNA. The D gene is left open where the match is weak. Size is omitted from some rows. Given values are once, few, many or a class for expanded clones.

>-|-|TRBV7-8|TRBJ2-3
CASSLVTSFTDTQYF
TGTGCCAGCAGCTTAGTTACTAGCTTCACAGATACGCAGTATTTT
>-|-|TRBV19|TRBJ1-2
CATKDSGGYGYTF
TGTGCCACTAAAGACAGTGGTGGCTATGGCTACACCTTC
>-|few|TRBV5-6|TRBJ1-1
CASSLFRRRDTEAFF
TGTGCCAGCAGCTTGTTCAGGCGCCGGGACACTGAAGCTTTCTTT
>-|-|TRBV4-3|TRBJ1-5
CASSQVAQSNQPQHF
TGCGCCAGCAGCCAAGTTGCCCAAAGCAATCAGCCCCAGCATTTT
>-|-|TRBV25-1|TRBJ2-5
CASSDPNRRGTQYF
TGTGCCAGCAGTGATCCCAATCGTCGTGGGACCCAGTACTTC
>-|few|TRBV7-6|TRBJ1-5
CASSAPTGGVGYQPQHF
TGTGCCAGCAGCGCACCGACAGGAGGGGTTGGTTATCAGCCCCAGCATTTT
>-|once|TRBV11-3|TRBJ1-1
CASSLGVWGRNTEAFF
TGTGCCAGCAGCTTAGGGGTTTGGGGACGGAACACTGAAGCTTTCTTT
>-|-|TRBV5-5|TRBJ2-2
CASSIVTGELFF
TGTGCCAGCAGCATCGTCACCGGGGAGCTGTTTTTT
>TRBD1|-|TRBV18|TRBJ2-5
CASSQTGTGETQYF
TGTGCCAGCTCACAAACCGGGACAGGGGAGACCCAGTACTTC
>-|few|TRBV7-2|TRBJ2-1
CASSLRSSGGNEQFF
TGTGCCAGCAGCCTGCGGAGTAGCGGTGGCAATGAGCAGTTCTTC
>TRBD2|-|TRBV4-1|TRBJ2-7
CASSHDGLAGAINTF
TGCGCCAGCAGCCATGATGGACTAGCGGGAGCTATCAATACCTTC
>-|-|TRBV28|TRBJ2-7
CASSLNGGGYEQYF
TGTGCCAGCAGTTTAAACGGGGGTGGCTACGAGCAGTACTTC
>TRBD2|few|TRBV7-8|TRBJ2-5
CASSLGPGGLQETQYF
TGTGCCAGCAGCTTAGGGCCGGGAGGGCTGCAAGAGACCCAGTACTTC
>TRBD1|-|TRBV28|TRBJ2-7
CASSWTGGVEQYF
TGTGCCAGCAGTTGGACAGGGGGCGTCGAGCAGTACTTC
>TRBD1|-|TRBV27|TRBJ1-5
CASSHQGASNQPQHF
TGTGCCAGCAGCCATCAGGGGGCGAGCAATCAGCCCCAGCATTTT
>-|-|TRBV9|TRBJ2-3
CASSVMSTSTDTQYF
TGTGCCAGCAGCGTAATGTCTACTAGCACAGATACGCAGTATTTT
>-|-|TRBV11-3|TRBJ2-6
CASSLDSRAGANVLTF
TGTGCCAGCAGCTTAGATAGCAGGGCTGGGGCCAACGTCCTGACTTTC
>-|-|TRBV28|TRBJ1-2
CASTLGGLNYGYTF
TGTGCCAGCACCTTGGGGGGACTTAACTATGGCTACACCTTC
>TRBD1|-|TRBV5-1|TRBJ2-7
CASSLVPGQAQDEQYF
TGCGCCAGCAGCTTGGTGCCGGGACAGGCACAAGACGAGCAGTACTTC
>-|-|TRBV7-2|TRBJ1-2
CASSQDRYFLNYGYTF
TGTGCCAGCAGCCAGGACAGATACTTTCTTAACTATGGCTACACCTTC
>-|-|TRBV5-4|TRBJ2-5
CASGLGLPQYF
TGTGCCAGTGGGTTGGGTTTGCCCCAGTACTTC
>-|-|TRBV28|TRBJ2-2
CASSLGLPRQLNTGELFF
TGTGCCAGCAGTTTAGGTCTTCCCCGACAGCTTAACACCGGGGAGCTGTTTTTT
>-|-|TRBV4-1|TRBJ2-2
CASSLRGLASTRGELFF
TGCGCCAGCAGCCTTAGGGGGCTAGCGAGCACGAGAGGGGAGCTGTTTTTT
>-|-|TRBV6-5|TRBJ2-7
CASSRGYEQYF
TGTGCCAGCAGTAGGGGATACGAGCAGTACTTC
>-|-|TRBV11-3|TRBJ1-5
CASSNYNQPQHF
TGTGCCAGCAGCAATTACAATCAGCCCCAGCATTTT
>-|-|TRBV5-1|TRBJ2-7
CASSQQGRAYEQYF
TGCGCCAGCAGCCAACAGGGTAGAGCCTACGAGCAGTACTTC
>-|few|TRBV2|TRBJ1-5
CASSEMGQGSQPQHF
TGTGCCAGCAGTGAAATGGGGCAGGGGAGTCAGCCCCAGCATTTT
>TRBD1|-|TRBV13|TRBJ1-2
CASSLFGDRDYGYTF
TGTGCCAGCAGCTTATTTGGGGACAGGGACTATGGCTACACCTTC
>-|few|TRBV11-2|TRBJ1-1
CASSNRGITEAFF
TGTGCCAGCAGCAACCGTGGGATCACTGAAGCTTTCTTT
>-|-|TRBV20-1|TRBJ2-1
CSASYRNEQFF
TGCAGTGCCAGTTACCGCAATGAGCAGTTCTTC
>TRBD2|-|TRBV6-5|TRBJ2-7
CASTSRSGGEQYF
TGTGCCAGCACCTCCCGCAGCGGGGGCGAGCAGTACTTC
>TRBD2|-|TRBV4-3|TRBJ2-1
CASSLTGEGREGQFF
TGCGCCAGCAGCCTAACGGGGGAGGGCCGGGAGGGGCAGTTCTTC
>TRBD2|once|TRBV7-2|TRBJ2-7
CASSLAGGRSVEQYF
TGTGCCAGCAGCTTAGCCGGCGGGAGGTCGGTCGAGCAGTACTTC
>-|-|TRBV9|TRBJ2-7
CASSVGHSPYEQYF
TGTGCCAGCAGCGTAGGACACTCACCCTACGAGCAGTACTTC
>TRBD2|-|TRBV6-5|TRBJ2-3
CASSLEGTTQGTQYF
TGTGCCAGCAGTTTAGAGGGGACTACCCAGGGTACGCAGTATTTT
>-|-|TRBV15|TRBJ2-5
CATSRITRETQYF
TGTGCCACCAGCAGAATTACTAGGGAGACCCAGTACTTC
>TRBD2|-|TRBV10-3|TRBJ2-7
CAITGGGNDEQYF
TGTGCCATCACGGGGGGGGGTAATGACGAGCAGTACTTC
>TRBD1|-|TRBV4-2|TRBJ1-5
CASSQDLRPGQGKVQPQHF
TGTGCCAGCAGCCAAGATCTCCGACCGGGACAGGGTAAGGTGCAGCCCCAGCATTTT
>-|once|TRBV29-1|TRBJ2-5
CSVVKGGGTQYF
TGCAGCGTTGTTAAAGGTGGAGGGACCCAGTACTTC
>TRBD2|-|TRBV10-3|TRBJ2-1
CATAWEGIYNEQFF
TGTGCCACCGCTTGGGAGGGTATCTACAATGAGCAGTTCTTC
>-|-|TRBV19|TRBJ1-5
CASSIKAGGNQPQHF
TGTGCCAGTAGTATAAAAGCGGGAGGCAATCAGCCCCAGCATTTT
>-|-|TRBV6-5|TRBJ2-7
CASRTGLYEQYF
TGTGCCAGCAGAACAGGACTTTACGAGCAGTACTTC
>-|-|TRBV4-1|TRBJ2-7
CASSQNRNEQYF
TGCGCCAGCAGCCAAAACCGTAACGAGCAGTACTTC
>-|-|TRBV7-2|TRBJ2-3
CASSLVWTIYTDTQYF
TGTGCCAGCAGCTTAGTGTGGACTATTTACACAGATACGCAGTATTTT
>-|few|TRBV15|TRBJ1-1
CATSRIPQGSPEAFF
TGTGCCACCAGCAGAATACCCCAGGGTTCCCCTGAAGCTTTCTTT